Given below is one T cell receptor (beta chain) in context. The age range of participants was about 18 to 100 years, with residence in approximately 25 US areas. A PCR-confirmed or clinician-diagnosed COVID-19 case had contacted exposed participants within 2 weeks of entry. Under the authors' procedure: Cell counts per sample came from amplifying reference gene primers. The method was immunoSEQ multiplex PCR; TCRdb's version includes in-frame clones alone and lacks a portion of them. That table supplies the V and J calls and clone size; D and trimming were determined from the DNA. The sample shows roughly 280,000 clones, around 90% of them seen only once. The data were obtained in a study of blood T cell repertoires in COVID-19. Study-level background: Sites across the United States, Italy and Spain contributed samples from acute and convalescent COVID-19.

Germline assignment: CDR1 MNHEY and CDR2 SVGAGI. This CDR3 region has 16 residues. V lost 2 bases to trimming and J lost 7 bases; unmatched junction nucleotides: 11. The source material was PBMCs or T cells enriched from blood (not recorded which). The clonotype comes from a man aged 35 to 55 who had been exposed to COVID-19. The chain employs TRBV6-5 and TRBJ1-1; 9 nucleotides agree with TRBD1. The CDR3 region has the DNA TGTGCCAGCAGTTACATAGAATCGCCGGGACAGGGTGAAGCTTTCTTT. Translated, it gives CASSYIESPGQGEAFF.